This T cell receptor (beta chain) derives from a study of blood T cell repertoires in COVID-19. Looking at the study overall: COVID-19 samples collected from the United States, Italy and Spain covered acute and convalescent phases. PBMCs, B-cell-depleted T cells, or T cells provided the cDNA or gDNA that made up the material.

This CDR3 region has 14 residues. V was pared by 4 bases and J by 8 bases, with 8 bases of the junction left unmatched. Looked up from germline, CDR1 is SGHNT and CDR2 is YYREEE (reference sequence). Sequenced by immunoSEQ multiplex PCR; TCRdb stores in-frame clones only, minus some. The data show under 300,000 clones, about 90% seen once. The chain combines TRBV5-4 with TRBJ1-2, with 10 bases aligning to TRBD1. Input material: peripheral blood. This sequence originates from a man aged 25 to 40 with COVID-19, enrolled during active disease. The CDR3 DNA follows: TGTGCCAGCAGCCAATCTGGGACAGGGGTCGGCTACACCTTC. Translation gives CASSQSGTGVGYTF.